This is a list of T cell receptor beta chains from one sample in a study of cytomegalovirus exposure and HLA in healthy donors. TCRdb keeps only in-frame clones here, not all; method: immunoSEQ multiplex PCR. The table includes 150,000 to 170,000 clones, about 86% detected once. Sequencing input: PBMCs. Receptors were obtained from a young man in good health and CMV-seropositive. CDR3s include the opening cysteine and the closing phenylalanine or tryptophan.

TRBJ2-1 TRBV5-1 CASSRDSSSYNEQFF
TRBJ1-2 TRBV7-9 CASSLRAYYGYTF
TRBJ1-1 TRBV19 CASSIGRQSKSEAFF
TRBJ2-2 TRBV14 CASSQGGLSTGELFF
TRBJ2-7 TRBV10-3 CAISGTVKGYEQYF
TRBJ2-4 TRBV4-2 CASTRLAGGPDIQYF
TRBJ2-7 TRBV27 CASSFVGGSYEQYF
TRBJ1-2 TRBV18 CASSPGGGANYGYTF
TRBJ2-1 TRBV4-3 CASSSTQREQFF
TRBJ1-3 TRBV7-8 CASSPPSAGVNTIYF
TRBJ1-5 TRBV4-3 CASSQDSAGFGPQHF
TRBJ2-4 TRBV19 CASNLHGKNIQYF
TRBJ1-1 TRBV19 CASNLRENTEAFF
TRBJ2-3 TRBV6-1 CASSLLAGGPDTQYF
TRBJ2-1 TRBV7-3 CASSPRVAYNEQFF
TRBJ2-1 TRBV15 CATSRAGSSYNEQFF
TRBJ1-4 TRBV6-5 CASSYSGTVGEKLFF
TRBJ2-7 TRBV6-1 CASSEDGGGRFEQYF
TRBJ2-1 TRBV9 CASSVGGGTRIGNEQFF
TRBJ2-7 TRBV19 CASSIGTGTYEQYF
TRBJ2-7 TRBV19 CASSIGGQGSEQYF
TRBJ2-4 TRBV9 CASSPPGTGKNIQYF
TRBJ2-1 TRBV5-6 CASSLGLAYEQFF